The next 13 T cell receptor beta chains were all read from a single sample in a study of vaccination and CD4 T cells after COVID-19. The Oncomine TCR Beta short-read assay generated sequence data from the DNA of cultured CD4+ T cells. Using its own MiXCR run on the PCR reads, TCRdb lists one record per CDR3 protein. The repertoire includes 6,500 to 8,500 distinct CDR3 sequences, 73% of them detected once, and roughly a sixth sits in the top ten. The treatment denotes: roughly 10-day PBMC culture with coronavirus spike peptide pools or control peptides (ViraFEST assay). No antigen has been identified for these receptors. Sequencing was done on a sample of CD4+ T cells from blood, cultured in vitro. These receptors were obtained from a human donor who had recovered from COVID-19.

The chain links TRBV20-1 to TRBJ2-7; possible D gene TRBD2, 5 bases. V was trimmed by 6 bases and J by 8 bases, leaving 23 bases between them. Germline-derived CDR1 and CDR2 are DFQATT and SNEGSKA (reference sequence). This CDR3 is 14 amino acids long. DNA of the CDR3: TGCAGTGCCCCTCCTCGGGAATCTACTGGGAAGCAGTACTTC. This encodes CSAPPRESTGKQYF.

The genes are TRBV4-2 and TRBJ2-7; D is uncertain. Germline CDR1 is LGHNA and CDR2 is YNFKEQ. V lost 1 base and J lost 7, with 17 bases in between. The CDR3 is 15 residues long. The CDR3 nucleotides read TGTGCCAGCAGCCAAGCAAACAGTAGAGTTGGGGAGCAGTACTTC. Its protein product is CASSQANSRVGEQYF.

The gene calls are TRBV5-1 and TRBJ2-2; D is tentatively TRBD1 or TRBD2 (6 bases each). The germline V and J ends were trimmed by 4 bases and 4 bases, with 14 bases remaining between them. Per the germline V gene, CDR1 is SGHRS and CDR2 is YFSETQ. This CDR3 contains 15 residues. The CDR3 nucleotides are TGCGCCAGCAGCCCGGAGGGGGTTTCCACCGGGGAGCTGTTTTTT. This translates into CASSPEGVSTGELFF.

The chain couples TRBV20-1 to TRBJ2-7, with 8 bases matching TRBD2. The CDR3 sequence is 14 residues long. V was pared by 5 bases and J by 2 bases, with 8 bases of the junction left unmatched. Germline lookup yields CDR1 DFQATT and CDR2 SNEGSKA (reference sequence). CDR3 sequence (DNA): TGCAGTGCTCCCACGGGACTAGGGACCTACGAGCAGTACTTC. Translating gives CSAPTGLGTYEQYF.

The J gene is TRBJ2-5, the V gene TRBV12-3 or TRBV12-4, with D uncertain. The CDR3 contains 13 residues. Trimming stripped 9 bases from V and 2 bases from J, with 13 bases between. CDR3 nucleotide sequence: TGTGCCAGTACGATGGCAGTACAAGAGACCCAGTACTTC. Protein product: CASTMAVQETQYF.

CDR3 region: CATSDSGTGGYEQYF. The CDR3 DNA reads as TGTGCCACCAGTGATTCCGGGACAGGGGGCTACGAGCAGTACTTC. The V and J genes are TRBV24-1 and TRBJ2-7, with 11 bases aligning to TRBD1. The germline V gene has CDR1 KGHDR and CDR2 SFDVKD. V lost 2 bases to trimming and J lost 3 bases; unmatched junction nucleotides: 2. CDR3 length equals 15 residues.

This clonotype was counted only a few times. The chain joins TRBV30 to TRBJ2-3; a possible D gene is TRBD1 (6 bases). V was cut by 2 bases and J by 4 bases, with 13 bases left in between. The CDR3 is 14 residues long. Germline lookup yields CDR1 GTSNPN and CDR2 SVGIG (reference sequence). The CDR3 region is CAWSRQAGADTQYF. The CDR3 DNA reads as TGTGCCTGGAGTCGACAGGCAGGTGCAGATACGCAGTATTTT.

This chain uses TRBV28 with TRBJ2-7; tentatively, D is TRBD1 or TRBD2 (6 bases each). Per germline, CDR1 MDHEN and CDR2 SYDVKM. The CDR3 runs 15 residues. V was cut by 7 bases and J by 3 bases, with 19 bases left in between. The CDR3 nucleotides are TGTGCCAGCATTTCACAGGGAGGCGGAAGCTACGAGCAGTACTTC. This translates into CASISQGGGSYEQYF.

The rearrangement joins TRBV27 to TRBJ1-1, with 11 positions matching TRBD1. Unmatched junction bases numbered 6, after V lost 5 bases and J lost 4 bases. This CDR3 region has 15 residues. Per germline, CDR1 MNHEY and CDR2 SMNVEV (reference sequence). The CDR3 loop reads CASSRTGGWGTEAFF. The DNA for the CDR3 is TGTGCCAGCAGTAGGACAGGGGGCTGGGGCACTGAAGCTTTCTTT.

V is TRBV7-8 and J is TRBJ1-5; 8 nucleotides align to TRBD1. Per the germline V gene, CDR1 is SGHVS and CDR2 is FQNEAQ. The CDR3 covers 16 residues. J gave up 1 base and V 5 bases, and 7 bases lay outside the gene matches. DNA for the CDR3: TGTGCCAGCAGCCGGGGGACAGGCTCCAGCAATCAGCCCCAGCATTTT. Amino acids: CASSRGTGSSNQPQHF.

This clonotype was recorded a few times. J is TRBJ2-1 and V is TRBV20-1; 16 nucleotides align to TRBD2. The V and J ends lost 6 bases and 12 bases, in that order; junction bases with no gene match: 11. The CDR3 has 15 amino acids. Germline assignment: CDR1 DFQATT and CDR2 SNEGSKA (reference sequence). CDR3 protein: CSAPRGLAGGPWQFF. Here the CDR3 DNA reads TGCAGTGCCCCCAGGGGACTAGCGGGAGGGCCGTGGCAGTTCTTC.

This rearrangement joins TRBV28 to TRBJ1-1; D is unclear. Germline V gives CDR1 MDHEN, CDR2 SYDVKM. This CDR3 is 13 amino acids long. The ends were cut back, 6 bases at V and 4 bases at J, with 12 bases in the middle. CDR3 region: CASSLNSFTEAFF. The CDR3 region has the DNA TGTGCCAGCAGCCTTAATTCATTCACTGAAGCTTTCTTT.

V is TRBV27 and J is TRBJ2-5; tentatively, D is TRBD2 (5 bases). Germline-derived CDR1 and CDR2 are MNHEY and SMNVEV (reference sequence). Trimming took 0 bases from V and 3 from J, leaving 14 bases between them. This CDR3 spans 16 amino acids. This CDR3 reads CASSLSEAYREETQYF. The CDR3 coding sequence is TGTGCCAGCAGTTTATCGGAGGCCTACCGGGAAGAGACCCAGTACTTC.